These T cell receptor beta chains were read from a single sample in a study of regulatory T cells in long-lasting Graves disease. TCRdb re-called the multiplex PCR reads through MiXCR, storing one row per CDR3 protein. Among roughly 400,000 distinct CDR3 sequences listed, 20% to 25% were seen once. The sequencing here drew on peripheral blood mononuclear cells (PBMCs), taken when the disease was refractory, from a patient treated with antithyroid drugs. These receptor sequences come from a female donor with Graves disease. Both conserved end residues are part of each CDR3. Size values are once, few and many counts, or a class for expanded clones, and some rows have none.

cdr3_aa	clone_size	v_call	j_call
CASKIGQGDYGYTF	many	TRBV27	TRBJ1-2
CAIRTDRAGTGELFF	many	TRBV10-3	TRBJ2-2
CASSYLAGGRYEQYF	few	TRBV6-5	TRBJ2-7
CASSPPDRGIAEAFF	many	TRBV28	TRBJ1-1
CASSGAGTANTGELFF	few	TRBV10-2	TRBJ2-2
CASSLGTGNPPLHF	many	TRBV12-3/TRBV12-4	TRBJ1-6
CASTRRVLVGELFF	many	TRBV3-1	TRBJ2-2
CASSSRDRKGDTQYF	many	TRBV12-3/TRBV12-4	TRBJ2-3
CASSSPREMGAQYF	-	TRBV28	-
CASSASRDRTYEQYF	-	TRBV18	TRBJ2-7
CASSVGLEVLKANTGELFF	many	TRBV2	TRBJ2-2
CASSSPGGGTYNEKLFF	few	TRBV7-9	TRBJ1-4
CASSFFPGQGLGETQYF	-	TRBV7-2	TRBJ2-5
CASKATGGTEAFF	many	TRBV2	TRBJ1-1
CASSEEGGWSYEQYF	many	TRBV2	TRBJ2-7
CASSTWTTRQETQYF	many	TRBV12-3/TRBV12-4	TRBJ2-5
CASSQAAAQLFNEKLFF	many	TRBV3-1	TRBJ1-4
CASSSPQGSSYNSPLHF	many	TRBV28	TRBJ1-6
CASRPGGRLDTEAFF	few	TRBV19	TRBJ1-1
CASLPPRDPTYAEAFF	many	TRBV28	TRBJ1-1
CASSLLFEGTQYF	many	TRBV7-9	TRBJ2-5
CSAPDTEKETQYF	-	TRBV20-1	TRBJ2-5